Listed below are T cell receptor beta chains from one sample, sequenced in a study of T cell changes during pregnancy in multiple sclerosis. TCRdb keeps only in-frame clones here, not all; method: immunoSEQ multiplex PCR. This table has approximately 62,000 clones, 93% appearing once. Sequenced here: CD8+ T cells from peripheral blood mononuclear cells, sampled in the second trimester of pregnancy. The source of these receptors is a female donor with multiple sclerosis, enrolled in a pregnancy study. CDR3s include the opening cysteine and the closing phenylalanine or tryptophan. The D gene is left open where the match is weak. Clone size is not always given. Where it is, it says once, few, many or a class for expanded clones.

CDR3 DNA: TGTGCCAGTAGTATAGCCGGACAGGGAGTGAATGAGCAGTTCTTC
CDR3 protein: CASSIAGQGVNEQFF
D gene: TRBD1
V gene: TRBV19
clone size: NA
J gene: TRBJ2-1

CDR3 DNA: TGTGCCAGCAGCACGACAGGGGTTGAGGGCTACACCTTC
CDR3 protein: CASSTTGVEGYTF
D gene: TRBD1
V gene: TRBV7-9
clone size: NA
J gene: TRBJ1-2

CDR3 DNA: TGTGCCAGCTCACGTAATCGGGAGGAGTTATCAATTGGCGAGCAGTTCTTC
CDR3 protein: CASSRNREELSIGEQFF
D gene: TRBD2
V gene: TRBV18
clone size: NA
J gene: TRBJ2-1

CDR3 DNA: TGTGCCAGCAGTCTAGTGCGGGGGTACGAGCAGTACTTC
CDR3 protein: CASSLVRGYEQYF
D gene: TRBD2
V gene: TRBV28
clone size: NA
J gene: TRBJ2-7

CDR3 DNA: TGTGCCAGCAGCTTAGTACAGCACACCGGGGAGCTGTTTTTT
CDR3 protein: CASSLVQHTGELFF
D gene: NA
V gene: TRBV11-2
clone size: NA
J gene: TRBJ2-2

CDR3 DNA: TGTGCCAGCAGCTTAGGGACAGGGAGCGTGCGAGAGCAGTACTTC
CDR3 protein: CASSLGTGSVREQYF
D gene: TRBD1
V gene: TRBV7-9
clone size: NA
J gene: TRBJ2-7

CDR3 DNA: TGTGCCAGCAGTCCTCTTGGACAGGGAGGAGAGACCCAGTACTTC
CDR3 protein: CASSPLGQGGETQYF
D gene: TRBD1
V gene: TRBV27
clone size: NA
J gene: TRBJ2-5

CDR3 DNA: TGCAGCGTAGGAGGACAGGGACAAAACTACGAGCAGTACTTC
CDR3 protein: CSVGGQGQNYEQYF
D gene: TRBD1
V gene: TRBV29-1
clone size: NA
J gene: TRBJ2-7

CDR3 DNA: TGCAGCGTTGAAGACGTAGGGAGGGCTATTTACAATGAGCAGTTCTTC
CDR3 protein: CSVEDVGRAIYNEQFF
D gene: TRBD2
V gene: TRBV29-1
clone size: few
J gene: TRBJ2-1

CDR3 DNA: TGTGCCAGCAGCTCGAGCGTTGTCCAACTAAACGTGAACACTGAAGCTTTCTTT
CDR3 protein: CASSSSVVQLNVNTEAFF
D gene: NA
V gene: TRBV7-8
clone size: NA
J gene: TRBJ1-1

CDR3 DNA: TGTGCCTGGAGCCGGACAGATTTCGATCAGCCCCAGCATTTT
CDR3 protein: CAWSRTDFDQPQHF
D gene: NA
V gene: TRBV30
clone size: NA
J gene: TRBJ1-5

CDR3 DNA: TGCGCCAGCAGCCAAGATGAGCTGAACACTGAAGCTTTCTTT
CDR3 protein: CASSQDELNTEAFF
D gene: NA
V gene: TRBV4-1
clone size: NA
J gene: TRBJ1-1

CDR3 DNA: TGTGCCATCAGTGAGTCAGCACTAACTGACACTGAAGCTTTCTTT
CDR3 protein: CAISESALTDTEAFF
D gene: NA
V gene: TRBV10-3
clone size: NA
J gene: TRBJ1-1

CDR3 DNA: TGTGCCAGCAGCCCTCTTAGTAGTGGCTACGAGCAGTACTTC
CDR3 protein: CASSPLSSGYEQYF
D gene: NA
V gene: TRBV14
clone size: NA
J gene: TRBJ2-7

CDR3 DNA: TGTGCCAGCAGTTTCCTCAGAGGTCGGAACACTGAAGCTTTCTTT
CDR3 protein: CASSFLRGRNTEAFF
D gene: NA
V gene: TRBV7-9
clone size: NA
J gene: TRBJ1-1

CDR3 DNA: TGTGCCAGTAAGCCCGGGACAGGGGTAGGCTACGAGCAGTACTTC
CDR3 protein: CASKPGTGVGYEQYF
D gene: TRBD1
V gene: TRBV19
clone size: NA
J gene: TRBJ2-7

CDR3 DNA: TGTGCCAGTAGGGTCGCCGGTGCGAGCAATCAGCCCCAGCATTTT
CDR3 protein: CASRVAGASNQPQHF
D gene: NA
V gene: TRBV19
clone size: once
J gene: TRBJ1-5

CDR3 DNA: TGTGCCAGCAGTTTATTTAGCGGGAGTTTCTACAATGAGCAGTTCTTC
CDR3 protein: CASSLFSGSFYNEQFF
D gene: TRBD2
V gene: TRBV27
clone size: NA
J gene: TRBJ2-1

CDR3 DNA: TGCGCCAGCAGCTTGCGGCCGTCTAGCCTCTCCTACAATGAGCAGTTCTTC
CDR3 protein: CASSLRPSSLSYNEQFF
D gene: NA
V gene: TRBV5-1
clone size: NA
J gene: TRBJ2-1

CDR3 DNA: TGTGCCAGCAGCCCCTTGGGGAGGGGAGACGAGCAGTACTTC
CDR3 protein: CASSPLGRGDEQYF
D gene: TRBD2
V gene: TRBV9
clone size: once
J gene: TRBJ2-7

CDR3 DNA: TGTGCCAGCAGTGAGGGCAGGGTTGTGAATACTGAAGCTTTCTTT
CDR3 protein: CASSEGRVVNTEAFF
D gene: NA
V gene: TRBV6-1
clone size: NA
J gene: TRBJ1-1

CDR3 DNA: TGCGCCAGCAGTCAATCTCTTTGTGCCAGGCGGGGTCAGGTCCTCACAGATACGCAGTATTTT
CDR3 protein: CASSQSLCARRGQVLTDTQYF
D gene: NA
V gene: TRBV23-1
clone size: NA
J gene: TRBJ2-3

CDR3 DNA: TGTGCCAGCAGCAAGTGGGGCGGGAGGGCCACCTACGAGCAGTACTTC
CDR3 protein: CASSKWGGRATYEQYF
D gene: NA
V gene: TRBV21-1
clone size: once
J gene: TRBJ2-7

CDR3 DNA: TGTGCCAGCAGCCTCAATTTGGGGGGAGGGCCCCGGAACACTGAAGCTTTCTTT
CDR3 protein: CASSLNLGGGPRNTEAFF
D gene: NA
V gene: TRBV7-9
clone size: NA
J gene: TRBJ1-1

CDR3 DNA: TGTGCCACCAGCAGTGGGACAGGGGGTACTCGGGACGAGCAGTACTTC
CDR3 protein: CATSSGTGGTRDEQYF
D gene: TRBD1
V gene: TRBV15
clone size: NA
J gene: TRBJ2-7

CDR3 DNA: TGTGCCAGCAGCCGTTCGACAGGGGCCACTGAAGCTTTCTTT
CDR3 protein: CASSRSTGATEAFF
D gene: TRBD1
V gene: TRBV27
clone size: NA
J gene: TRBJ1-1

CDR3 DNA: TGTGCCAGCAGCCAAGAAAACTTAAACCATGGCTACACCTTC
CDR3 protein: CASSQENLNHGYTF
D gene: NA
V gene: TRBV7-9
clone size: NA
J gene: TRBJ1-2

CDR3 DNA: TGCGCCAGCAGTGATCTCGGACAGGCTGAAGTTGAGCAGTTCTTC
CDR3 protein: CASSDLGQAEVEQFF
D gene: TRBD1
V gene: TRBV10-2
clone size: NA
J gene: TRBJ2-1

CDR3 DNA: TGTGCCAGCAGTTCCAACTCGATGAACACTGAAGCTTTCTTT
CDR3 protein: CASSSNSMNTEAFF
D gene: NA
V gene: TRBV27
clone size: NA
J gene: TRBJ1-1

CDR3 DNA: TGTGCCAGCAGCTTGCCGGCTAGCGGGAGTTGGTACTACGAGCAGTACTTC
CDR3 protein: CASSLPASGSWYYEQYF
D gene: TRBD2
V gene: TRBV5-4
clone size: NA
J gene: TRBJ2-7

CDR3 DNA: TGTGCCAGCAGAAGAGGGCTAGCGGGAGCGGGGTTCCCCAACGAGCAGTACTTC
CDR3 protein: CASRRGLAGAGFPNEQYF
D gene: TRBD2
V gene: TRBV25-1
clone size: NA
J gene: TRBJ2-7

CDR3 DNA: TGTGCCAGCAGTTTAGCTAGCTCAGGGGCAGATACGCAGTATTTT
CDR3 protein: CASSLASSGADTQYF
D gene: NA
V gene: TRBV27
clone size: NA
J gene: TRBJ2-3

CDR3 DNA: TGTGCCATCAGTGAGTTCGGACAGGGGGACACTGAAGCTTTCTTT
CDR3 protein: CAISEFGQGDTEAFF
D gene: TRBD1
V gene: TRBV10-3
clone size: NA
J gene: TRBJ1-1

CDR3 DNA: TGTGCCAGCAGTACTCAATTCTGGGACAGGGGAGGTTCTGGGGCCAACGTCCTGACTTTC
CDR3 protein: CASSTQFWDRGGSGANVLTF
D gene: TRBD1
V gene: TRBV28
clone size: NA
J gene: TRBJ2-6

CDR3 DNA: TGTGCCTGGAGTTCGGGCTCCTACGGGGCAACTAATGAAAAACTGTTTTTT
CDR3 protein: CAWSSGSYGATNEKLFF
D gene: NA
V gene: TRBV30
clone size: once
J gene: TRBJ1-4

CDR3 DNA: TGTGCCAGCAGCTTCTCTACGGAACTAACCGGGGAGCTGTTTTTT
CDR3 protein: CASSFSTELTGELFF
D gene: NA
V gene: TRBV7-6
clone size: NA
J gene: TRBJ2-2

CDR3 DNA: TGTGCCAGCAGCCAGGGGACAGGACCTAACTATGGCTACACCTTC
CDR3 protein: CASSQGTGPNYGYTF
D gene: TRBD1
V gene: TRBV14
clone size: once
J gene: TRBJ1-2

CDR3 DNA: TGTGCCAGCAGTTCTGGGACGGGGAGGCAGAGCTCCTACGAGCAGTACTTC
CDR3 protein: CASSSGTGRQSSYEQYF
D gene: NA
V gene: TRBV27
clone size: NA
J gene: TRBJ2-7

CDR3 DNA: TGTGCCAGCAGTTTATCTAGGGGAGGCACTGAAGCTTTCTTT
CDR3 protein: CASSLSRGGTEAFF
D gene: NA
V gene: TRBV27
clone size: NA
J gene: TRBJ1-1

CDR3 DNA: TGTGCCAGTAGTATGGGGGACAGCCACTGGGCCCAGCATTTT
CDR3 protein: CASSMGDSHWAQHF
D gene: TRBD1
V gene: TRBV19
clone size: NA
J gene: TRBJ1-5

CDR3 DNA: TGTGCCAGCAGCCATCCCCCGGGACAGGCGAACACTGAAGCTTTCTTT
CDR3 protein: CASSHPPGQANTEAFF
D gene: TRBD1
V gene: TRBV7-6
clone size: NA
J gene: TRBJ1-1

CDR3 DNA: TGTGCCAGCAGCTCCTCCGGGACAGGCTTTTACAACAATGAGCAGTTCTTC
CDR3 protein: CASSSSGTGFYNNEQFF
D gene: TRBD1
V gene: TRBV5-4
clone size: NA
J gene: TRBJ2-1

CDR3 DNA: TGTGCCAGCAGTGAAGGGCTTACAGGGAACACTGAAGCTTTCTTT
CDR3 protein: CASSEGLTGNTEAFF
D gene: NA
V gene: TRBV25-1
clone size: few
J gene: TRBJ1-1

CDR3 DNA: TGTGCCAGCAATGTCGGCAATGAGCAGTTCTTC
CDR3 protein: CASNVGNEQFF
D gene: NA
V gene: TRBV2
clone size: once
J gene: TRBJ2-1

CDR3 DNA: TGTGCCAGCAGCGAATCAATCCGGGACAGTCGGCAGTACTTC
CDR3 protein: CASSESIRDSRQYF
D gene: TRBD1
V gene: TRBV9
clone size: NA
J gene: TRBJ2-7

CDR3 DNA: TGTGCCAGCAGTATCGGACAGGGTCTGACCGGGGAGCTGTTTTTT
CDR3 protein: CASSIGQGLTGELFF
D gene: TRBD1
V gene: TRBV27
clone size: NA
J gene: TRBJ2-2

CDR3 DNA: TGTGCCAGCACTTTCCTCCCCGGCACCGGGGAGCTGTTTTTT
CDR3 protein: CASTFLPGTGELFF
D gene: NA
V gene: TRBV27
clone size: NA
J gene: TRBJ2-2